This TCR beta chain is from a study of shared clonotypes between healthy human individuals. Germline CDR1 is SGHNT and CDR2 is YYREEE (reference sequence). The V segment lost 4 bases and the J segment 1 base; nucleotides outside the gene matches: 4. This CDR3 region has 15 residues. Assay used: immunoSEQ multiplex PCR; TCRdb lists only in-frame clones, some missing. This sample has about 480,000 clones, with around 79% found just once. J is TRBJ2-3 and V is TRBV5-4; 9 bases fit TRBD2. The sequence derives from a woman aged 35 to 49 in good health. Some clones in this sample may be carry-over from other donors' samples. Sequenced: PBMCs. The CDR3 region has the DNA TGTGCCAGCAGCCCAGCGGGAGGAGGCACAGATACGCAGTATTTT. Translating gives CASSPAGGGTDTQYF.